These T cell receptor beta chains were read from a single sample in a study of blood T cell repertoires in COVID-19. Profiled with immunoSEQ multiplex PCR; TCRdb holds only in-frame clones, not every one. The table records about 240,000 clones, roughly 83% of them present only once. The specimen was peripheral blood. The receptors derive from a woman older than 75 with acute or convalescent COVID-19. CDR3s include the opening cysteine and the closing phenylalanine or tryptophan. Clone sizes are given selectively: once, few, many, or a class where the clone is expanded.

J gene: TRBJ1-2
clone size: NA
V gene: TRBV7-9
CDR3 protein: CASSLTLRGSTRGYTF

J gene: TRBJ2-3
clone size: NA
V gene: TRBV28
CDR3 protein: CASSFRGPSQGAKPPDTDTQYF

J gene: TRBJ1-3
clone size: NA
V gene: TRBV5-1
CDR3 protein: CASSGTGGPGNTIYF

J gene: TRBJ1-1
clone size: NA
V gene: TRBV15
CDR3 protein: CATSSPDRGRTEAFF

J gene: TRBJ1-2
clone size: NA
V gene: TRBV10-3
CDR3 protein: CAISEEQSYGYTF

J gene: TRBJ1-5
clone size: NA
V gene: TRBV21-1
CDR3 protein: CASSSGRQVPYSNQPQHF

J gene: TRBJ2-1
clone size: NA
V gene: TRBV2
CDR3 protein: CASSSDRPTHNEQFF

J gene: TRBJ2-1
clone size: NA
V gene: TRBV28
CDR3 protein: CASSYTSGGWDEQFF

J gene: TRBJ2-2
clone size: NA
V gene: TRBV5-1
CDR3 protein: CASSISGTGELFF

J gene: TRBJ1-5
clone size: NA
V gene: TRBV9
CDR3 protein: CASSASGGGQPQHF

J gene: TRBJ2-7
clone size: NA
V gene: TRBV29-1
CDR3 protein: CSVVTGGSHEQYF

J gene: TRBJ2-7
clone size: once
V gene: TRBV5-1
CDR3 protein: CASRPTGRPGYEQYF

J gene: TRBJ2-1
clone size: NA
V gene: TRBV28
CDR3 protein: CAIGGAYEQFF

J gene: TRBJ1-1
clone size: NA
V gene: TRBV29-1
CDR3 protein: CSVGSRGHTEAFF

J gene: TRBJ1-2
clone size: NA
V gene: TRBV19
CDR3 protein: CASSTKGQGAAGYTF

J gene: TRBJ1-4
clone size: NA
V gene: TRBV6-6
CDR3 protein: CASSYPGTGLILFF

J gene: TRBJ2-5
clone size: NA
V gene: TRBV5-1
CDR3 protein: CASSLRPGSETQYF

J gene: TRBJ1-1
clone size: few
V gene: TRBV6-5
CDR3 protein: CASTPLPGGNTEAFF

J gene: TRBJ2-7
clone size: NA
V gene: TRBV6-5
CDR3 protein: CASSSGTGFDEQYF

J gene: TRBJ1-5
clone size: NA
V gene: TRBV7-2
CDR3 protein: CASSLASTNQPQHF

J gene: TRBJ1-1
clone size: NA
V gene: TRBV5-6
CDR3 protein: CASSPVRGEGTEAFF

J gene: TRBJ2-3
clone size: NA
V gene: TRBV19
CDR3 protein: CASSIEGTGNTDTQYF

J gene: TRBJ1-3
clone size: NA
V gene: TRBV18
CDR3 protein: CASSPAGPTGNTIYF

J gene: TRBJ2-2
clone size: few
V gene: TRBV18
CDR3 protein: CASSPGLAGGAGKLFF

J gene: TRBJ2-2
clone size: NA
V gene: TRBV3-1/TRBV3-2
CDR3 protein: CASKLRAGELFF

J gene: TRBJ1-1
clone size: NA
V gene: TRBV28
CDR3 protein: CASSSGLTEAFF

J gene: TRBJ2-1
clone size: NA
V gene: TRBV7-3
CDR3 protein: CASSPNPGLAGEQFF

J gene: TRBJ2-7
clone size: NA
V gene: TRBV5-1
CDR3 protein: CASSLGSLSSNEQYF

J gene: TRBJ2-5
clone size: NA
V gene: TRBV3-1/TRBV3-2
CDR3 protein: CASSPLTSGGAETQYF

J gene: TRBJ2-7
clone size: NA
V gene: TRBV27
CDR3 protein: CASSLAGGSEQYF

J gene: TRBJ1-1
clone size: NA
V gene: TRBV5-1
CDR3 protein: CASSLVGQGPMNTEAFF

J gene: TRBJ1-4
clone size: NA
V gene: TRBV19
CDR3 protein: CASTRGQYQNEKLFF

J gene: TRBJ1-5
clone size: NA
V gene: TRBV28
CDR3 protein: CASRRDSNQPQHF

J gene: TRBJ1-4
clone size: once
V gene: TRBV27
CDR3 protein: CASSREGPRTGGSNEKLFF

J gene: TRBJ1-5
clone size: NA
V gene: TRBV3-1/TRBV3-2
CDR3 protein: CASSLSGQSNQPQHF

J gene: TRBJ1-5
clone size: NA
V gene: TRBV5-4
CDR3 protein: CASSLDGRVGSQPQHF

J gene: TRBJ2-2
clone size: NA
V gene: TRBV7-2
CDR3 protein: CASSPPGQGVTGELFF

J gene: TRBJ2-1
clone size: NA
V gene: TRBV6-5
CDR3 protein: CASSSQRNEQFF

J gene: TRBJ1-5
clone size: NA
V gene: TRBV7-2
CDR3 protein: CASSLEEGPNQPQHF

J gene: TRBJ1-2
clone size: NA
V gene: TRBV5-1
CDR3 protein: CASRQGTLVANYGYTF

J gene: TRBJ2-3
clone size: NA
V gene: TRBV11-2
CDR3 protein: CASSQQFGTGGSTDTQYF

J gene: TRBJ1-5
clone size: NA
V gene: TRBV18
CDR3 protein: CASSPSGRGNQPQHF

J gene: TRBJ1-2
clone size: few
V gene: TRBV5-6
CDR3 protein: CASSLGGSGYTF

J gene: TRBJ1-4
clone size: NA
V gene: TRBV5-5
CDR3 protein: CASSLGPAVRGELFF

J gene: TRBJ2-7
clone size: NA
V gene: TRBV5-1
CDR3 protein: CASSYGGQGDYEQYF

J gene: TRBJ2-7
clone size: NA
V gene: TRBV6-5
CDR3 protein: CASSYELAGDEQYF

J gene: TRBJ2-2
clone size: NA
V gene: TRBV28
CDR3 protein: CASKGTGELFF

J gene: TRBJ2-2
clone size: few
V gene: TRBV10-1
CDR3 protein: CASSVTGGTGELFF

J gene: TRBJ1-6
clone size: NA
V gene: TRBV15
CDR3 protein: CATSSRRDRNSPLHF

J gene: TRBJ2-7
clone size: NA
V gene: TRBV10-2
CDR3 protein: CASSDRRGSVYEQYF

J gene: TRBJ1-2
clone size: few
V gene: TRBV19
CDR3 protein: CASSIGRVYGYTF

J gene: TRBJ1-5
clone size: NA
V gene: TRBV5-6
CDR3 protein: CASSLVDSRQPQHF